These 2 T cell receptor beta chains were sequenced from one sample in a study of low-dose radiotherapy and immunotherapy resistance in tumors (dated by TCRdb to between 2021 and 2024). To make first-strand cDNA, Superscript III was used along with a set of TRAV- and TRBV-specific primers so that both the TCRalpha and TCRbeta chains were covered. A roughly 22-cycle PCR with Phusion amplified the TCRs, pairing a constant-region primer with the adapter that was attached to the V primers. The public reads were run again by TCRdb, first through fastp at Q25 and then through MiXCR, and only productive beta chains were kept. CDR3 protein sequences are deduplicated, and each keeps its most common genes and DNA. The sample table holds under 15,000 distinct CDR3 sequences, of which less than 65% were seen once. The ten largest make up roughly 7.1% of the sample. The receptors here all came from a human donor with advanced metastatic prostate, ovarian, gallbladder or colorectal cancer (not recorded which). This table probably holds off-target reads from a library built for another chain.

The rearrangement joins TRBV2 to TRBJ2-7, with 10 bases aligning to TRBD1. The CDR3 loop spans 13 amino acids. Germline V gives CDR1 SNHLY, CDR2 FYNNEI. Unmatched junction bases numbered 2, after V lost 7 bases and J lost 2 bases. The CDR3, as DNA: TGTGCCAGCACCGGGACAGGGGCCTACGAGCAGTACTTC. It codes for CASTGTGAYEQYF.

The rearrangement links TRBV4-2 to TRBJ1-5, with unresolved D. The CDR3 is made up of 14 amino acids. Germline V gene data show CDR1 as LGHNA and CDR2 as YNFKEQ. V was pared by 2 bases and J by 6 bases, with 11 bases between. The CDR3 DNA is TGTGCCAGCAGCCAAAGGCAGGCGACTCAGCCCCAGCATTTT. This encodes CASSQRQATQPQHF.